A single T cell receptor (beta chain) is shown here with its context. Antigen specificity is unknown. CDR3 size: 15 residues. V was pared by 4 bases and J by 2 bases, with 13 bases between. Germline V gene sequence: CDR1 SGHRS, CDR2 YFSETQ. These data belong to a study of OX40 agonist ivuxolimab in advanced cancers. Study information: Three patients, one with hepatocellular carcinoma and two with cutaneous melanoma, responded partially.

The study's findings and limits: Clonal expansion from baseline to week 6 occurred in both CD4+ and CD8+ T cells. Compared with CD4+, CD8+ T cells on average had more expanded clones.

The table came from immunoSEQ multiplex PCR; TCRdb's copy has only in-frame clones and leaves some out. The profile covers fewer than 200,000 clones, with approximately 94% appearing a single time and around 0.31% taken by the ten largest. This chain joins TRBV5-1 and TRBJ1-3, with a tentative D call TRBD1 (6 bases). The material sequenced was CD4+ or CD8+ T cells sorted from blood, taken in a trial of the OX40 agonist ivuxolimab. The sequence was collected from an adult with an advanced solid tumor such as melanoma, head and neck, liver or kidney cancer. The CDR3 protein is CASSNGTSAGNTIYF. In nucleotides, the CDR3 is TGCGCCAGCAGCAACGGGACAAGCGCTGGAAACACCATATATTTT.